This T cell receptor beta chain came from a study of cytomegalovirus exposure and HLA in healthy donors. Germline-derived CDR1 and CDR2 are SGHRS and YFSETQ. V shed 0 bases, J shed 3 bases, and the junction held 8 bases outside the gene matches. This CDR3 is 17 amino acids long. Use of 60 Vbeta and 13 Jbeta primers characterized the PCR. Measured with immunoSEQ multiplex PCR; TCRdb has only the in-frame clones, and not every one. The sample comprises about 180,000 clones, around 80% of which are singletons, and 1.3% to 1.5% rests with the top ten. Sequencing was done on a sample of PBMCs. V and J are TRBV5-1 and TRBJ2-7; TRBD1 matches 11 bases. This clonotype originated in a girl aged 10 to 17 in good health and CMV-seropositive. The CDR3 region is CASSLVAGTGGHYEQYF. The CDR3 coding sequence is TGCGCCAGCAGCTTGGTGGCGGGGACAGGGGGACACTACGAGCAGTACTTC.